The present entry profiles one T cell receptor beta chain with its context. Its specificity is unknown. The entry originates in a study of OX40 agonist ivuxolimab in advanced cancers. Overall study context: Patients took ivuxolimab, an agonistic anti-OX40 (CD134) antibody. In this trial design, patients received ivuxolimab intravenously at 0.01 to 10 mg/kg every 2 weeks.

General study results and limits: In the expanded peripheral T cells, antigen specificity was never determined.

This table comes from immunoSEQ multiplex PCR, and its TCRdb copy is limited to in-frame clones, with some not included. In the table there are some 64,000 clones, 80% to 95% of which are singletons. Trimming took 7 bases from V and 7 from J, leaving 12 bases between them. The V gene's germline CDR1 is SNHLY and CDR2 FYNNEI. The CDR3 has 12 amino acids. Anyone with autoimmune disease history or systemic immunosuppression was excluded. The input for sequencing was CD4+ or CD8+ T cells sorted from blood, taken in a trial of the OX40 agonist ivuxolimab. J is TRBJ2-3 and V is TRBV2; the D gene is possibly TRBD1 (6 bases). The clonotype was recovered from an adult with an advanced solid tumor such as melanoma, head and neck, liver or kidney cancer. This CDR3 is CASTSTGYTQYF. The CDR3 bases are TGTGCCAGCACCTCGACAGGTTATACGCAGTATTTT. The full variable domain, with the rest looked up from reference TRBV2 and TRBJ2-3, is EPEVTQTPSHQVTQMGQEVILRCVPISNHLYFYWYRQILGQKVEFLVSFYNNEISEKSEIFDDQFSVERPDGSNFTLKIRSTKLEDSAMYFCASTSTGYTQYFGPGTRLTVL.